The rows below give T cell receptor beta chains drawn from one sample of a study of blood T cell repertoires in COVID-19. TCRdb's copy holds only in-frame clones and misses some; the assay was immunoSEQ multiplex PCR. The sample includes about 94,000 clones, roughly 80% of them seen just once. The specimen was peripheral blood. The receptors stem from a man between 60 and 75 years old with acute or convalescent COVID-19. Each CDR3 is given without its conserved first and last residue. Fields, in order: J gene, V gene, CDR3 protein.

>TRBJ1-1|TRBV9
ASSVEGRNTEAF
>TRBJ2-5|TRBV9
ASSSEAGVQETQY
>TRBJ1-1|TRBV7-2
ASSPTGFLNTEAF
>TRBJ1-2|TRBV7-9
ASSVGTAPKDT
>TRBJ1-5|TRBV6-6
ASSYWGQRDQPQH
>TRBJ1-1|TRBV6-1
ASSEAGGTRDTEAF
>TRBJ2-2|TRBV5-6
ASSPVGGPGELF
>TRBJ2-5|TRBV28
ASRPTGAQETQY
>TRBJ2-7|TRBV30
AWSIQPYEQY
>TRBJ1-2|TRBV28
ASSLWLGGYGYT
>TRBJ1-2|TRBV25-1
ASSERLGQGSYGYT
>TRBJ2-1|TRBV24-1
ATSDTLAGGYNEQF
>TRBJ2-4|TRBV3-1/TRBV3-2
ASSQDVGVLAKNIQY
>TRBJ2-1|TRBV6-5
ASRRSSGGYNEQF
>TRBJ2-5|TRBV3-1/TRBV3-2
ASSQASGGAETQY
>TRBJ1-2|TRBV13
ASSSGTGEIGYT
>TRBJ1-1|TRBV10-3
ATKPGPNTEAF
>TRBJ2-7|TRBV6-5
ASSYLAGGHEQY
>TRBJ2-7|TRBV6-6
ASSYSGGHEQY
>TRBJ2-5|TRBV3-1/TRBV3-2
ASSPISGQGGQETQY
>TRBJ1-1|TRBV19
ASSIKTGGLNTEAF
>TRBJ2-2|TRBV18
ASSKGEANTGELF
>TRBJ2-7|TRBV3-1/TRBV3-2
ASSQEFLRTAGGSEQY
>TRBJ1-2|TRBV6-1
ASSEALLGVGGYT
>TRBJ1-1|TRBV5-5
ASSSLAGVNTEAF
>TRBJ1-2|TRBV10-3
AISETDSYGYT
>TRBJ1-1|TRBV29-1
SAVEQGSGEAF
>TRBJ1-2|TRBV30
AWSAWDSRVSGYT
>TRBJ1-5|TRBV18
ASSPVLYSNQPQH
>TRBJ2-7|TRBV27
AASRGTGAGEQY
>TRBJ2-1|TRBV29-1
SAAWNEQF
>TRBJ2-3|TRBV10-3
AIRTGTGEEMGGGEASTDTQY
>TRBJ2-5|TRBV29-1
SVYGGETQY
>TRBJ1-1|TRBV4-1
ASSQVGDTEAF
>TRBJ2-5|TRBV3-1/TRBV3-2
ASSQRRGPGQETQY
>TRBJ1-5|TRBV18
ASSPPRQGGNQPQH
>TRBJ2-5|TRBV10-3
AISESTSGDQETQY
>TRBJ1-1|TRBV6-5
ASRPDRADTEAF
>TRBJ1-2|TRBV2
ASHRAGYGYT
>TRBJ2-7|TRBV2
ASSEESYEQY